Presented here are 26 T cell receptor beta chains from one specimen sequenced in a study of beta chain features in type 1 diabetes. Sequenced material consisted of expressed TCRB transcripts (all of the isolated RNA was reverse transcribed). The repertoire was sequenced with immunoSEQ multiplex PCR; TCRdb's copy has only in-frame clones and lacks some. This sample has about 360,000 clones, with around 12% found just once. Sequencing was performed on naive CD4+ T cells from blood. The receptor set was obtained from a man aged 18 to 30 in good health.

The rearrangement joins TRBV9 to TRBJ1-4, with D hard to call. Germline V gene sequence: CDR1 SGDLS, CDR2 YYNGEE. The CDR3 runs 14 residues. Trimming cost V 0 bases and J 5 bases, with 8 bases left between them. CDR3 protein: CASSVGGPNEKLFF. The DNA for the CDR3 is TGTGCCAGCAGCGTAGGAGGGCCCAATGAAAAACTGTTTTTT.

This clone was counted a few times. V usage is TRBV6-5 and J usage is TRBJ2-3, with D unclear. Germline values: CDR1 MNHEY, CDR2 SVGAGI. V shed 7 bases and J shed 2 bases, with 10 bases lying between them. The CDR3 is 13 amino acids. The CDR3 is CASKGRLTDTQYF. The CDR3, as DNA: TGTGCCAGCAAAGGCAGACTCACAGATACGCAGTATTTT.

This clone was counted a few times. The chain uses TRBV7-9 and TRBJ2-7; weak D call: TRBD1 (7 bases). Germline CDR1 and CDR2: SEHNR and FQNEAQ (reference sequence). V was cut by 1 base and J by 5 bases, with 15 bases left in between. This CDR3 contains 15 residues. The CDR3, as DNA: TGTGCCAGCAGCTTAGTGTGGTCCAGGGGGGACGAGCAGTACTTC. Translation gives CASSLVWSRGDEQYF. Together with reference TRBV7-9 and TRBJ2-7, the CDR3 gives the full variable domain: DTGVSQNPRHKITKRGQNVTFRCDPISEHNRLYWYRQTLGQGPEFLTYFQNEAQLEKSRLLSDRFSAERPKGSFSTLEIQRTEQGDSAMYLCASSLVWSRGDEQYFGPGTRLTVT.

This clone showed up just a few times. The chain recombines TRBV4-3 with TRBJ2-1; D gene uncertain. The CDR3 loop spans 18 amino acids. The V gene's germline CDR1 is LGHNA and CDR2 YSLEER. V shed 2 bases and J shed 0 bases, with 17 bases lying between them. The CDR3 DNA reads TGCGCCAGCAGCCAATTGCTGGCCAGGCCCCTCTCCTACAATGAGCAGTTCTTC. This encodes CASSQLLARPLSYNEQFF.

This chain joins TRBV29-1 and TRBJ2-7, with D maybe TRBD2 (6 bases). Trimming removed 7 bases from V and 4 bases from J, with 17 bases in between. The CDR3 is 13 amino acids. Looked up from germline, CDR1 is SQVTM and CDR2 is ANQGSEA. For the CDR3, the DNA is TGCAGCGGGCGCGCGGGGTCAAATTACGAGCAGTACTTC. Translating gives CSGRAGSNYEQYF.

This clone has a handful of counts. This rearrangement joins TRBV21-1 to TRBJ2-1; the table's D call, TRBD1, was not checked against the DNA. TRBV21-1 is marked as a pseudogene. The CDR3 has 17 amino acids. CDR3 region: CASSTHRALFSYNEQFF. The CDR3 nucleotides are TGTGCCAGCAGCACGCACAGGGCTCTTTTCTCCTACAATGAGCAGTTCTTC.

This clone was detected only a few times. The genes are TRBV5-4 and TRBJ2-1; perhaps TRBD2 as D (6 bases). This CDR3 is 16 amino acids long. Per the germline V gene, CDR1 is SGHNT and CDR2 is YYREEE (reference sequence). V was trimmed by 3 bases and J by 0 bases, leaving 13 bases between them. The CDR3 region has the DNA TGTGCCAGCAGCTCACCGGGACTCAGCTCCTACAATGAGCAGTTCTTC. It translates to CASSSPGLSSYNEQFF.

This clone was observed a few times. The J gene is TRBJ2-1, the V gene TRBV5-1; 15 nucleotides match TRBD2. CDR1 is SGHRS, CDR2 YFSETQ, per germline. This CDR3 is built from 18 residues. The V gene end was trimmed by 2 bases and the J gene end by 5 bases; junction bases not matched to a gene: 8. The CDR3 loop reads CASSLRTSGGEANNEQFF. The CDR3, as DNA: TGCGCCAGCAGCTTACGGACTAGCGGGGGGGAGGCCAACAATGAGCAGTTCTTC.

In its sample, this clone was seen a few times. This chain joins TRBV28 and TRBJ2-5, with 8 bases identical to TRBD1. CDR1 and CDR2 (germline): MDHEN, SYDVKM. The CDR3 loop spans 13 amino acids. J lost 5 bases, V lost 6 bases, and 5 bases had no gene match. CDR3 loop: CASRQGAGETQYF. CDR3 nucleotide sequence: TGTGCCAGCAGGCAGGGGGCAGGGGAGACCCAGTACTTC. Using reference TRBV28 and TRBJ2-5 for the parts outside the CDR3, the full variable domain is DVKVTQSSRYLVKRTGEKVFLECVQDMDHENMFWYRQDPGLGLRLIYFSYDVKMKEKGDIPEGYSVSREKKERFSLILESASTNQTSMYLCASRQGAGETQYFGPGTRLLVL.

The count of this clone is one. The chain carries TRBV6-4 and TRBJ1-2; 7 bases are shared with TRBD1. The CDR3 is made up of 13 amino acids. Germline V gene data show CDR1 as MRHNA and CDR2 as SNTAGT. J was trimmed by 3 bases and V by 4 bases; bases with no gene match: 2. CDR3 in DNA: TGTGCCAGCAGTGCTGACAGGGACTATGGCTACACCTTC. It yields the protein CASSADRDYGYTF.

This clone has more than one count but fewer than ten. The chain links TRBV21-1 to TRBJ2-7; the table gives TRBD1 as D, unverified against the DNA. TRBV21-1 counts as a pseudogene. CDR3 length equals 14 residues. The CDR3 region is CASSPRQGAYEQYF. The CDR3 nucleotides are TGTGCCAGCAGTCCCCGACAGGGGGCCTACGAGCAGTACTTC.

This clone appeared a few times. The rearrangement links TRBV30 to TRBJ1-1, with 9 nucleotides matching TRBD1. This CDR3 spans 15 amino acids. J gave up 6 bases and V 3 bases, and 11 bases lay outside the gene matches. CDR1 is GTSNPN and CDR2 is SVGIG in the germline V gene (reference sequence). The CDR3 sequence: CAWRDWGQGLAEAFF. Here the CDR3 DNA reads TGTGCCTGGAGGGATTGGGGACAGGGCCTCGCTGAAGCTTTCTTT.

This chain uses TRBV9 with TRBJ2-2; 8 positions agree with TRBD1. The CDR3 length is 16 residues. CDR1 is SGDLS and CDR2 is YYNGEE in the germline V gene. J was trimmed by 3 bases and V by 2 bases; bases with no gene match: 6. The CDR3 is CASSVQGAADTGELFF. The CDR3 DNA reads as TGTGCCAGCAGCGTGCAGGGGGCTGCGGACACCGGGGAGCTGTTTTTT. The complete variable domain, with remaining parts taken from reference TRBV9 and TRBJ2-2, reads DSGVTQTPKHLITATGQRVTLRCSPRSGDLSVYWYQQSLDQGLQFLIQYYNGEERAKGNILERFSAQQFPDLHSELNLSSLELGDSALYFCASSVQGAADTGELFFGEGSRLTVL.

The V and J genes are TRBV5-1 and TRBJ2-5, with a tentative D call TRBD2 (6 bases). V lost 7 bases, J lost 3 bases, and 16 bases lay in between. Germline V gene lookup returns CDR1 SGHRS and CDR2 YFSETQ. CDR3 length: 14 residues. The CDR3 sequence: CASEDTGGKETQYF. In DNA form, the CDR3 reads TGCGCCAGCGAAGATACCGGGGGAAAAGAGACCCAGTACTTC.

This clone came up a few times. The chain recombines TRBV7-2 with TRBJ2-1, with 7 bases identical to TRBD1. This CDR3 spans 15 amino acids. Germline CDR1 is SGHTA and CDR2 is FQGNSA. The V and J ends lost 4 bases and 8 bases, in that order; junction bases with no gene match: 11. CDR3 in amino acids: CASSSFEGAGDEQFF. CDR3 DNA: TGTGCCAGCAGCTCCTTTGAGGGGGCTGGAGATGAGCAGTTCTTC.

In this sample, this clone turned up a few times. J is TRBJ1-2 and V is TRBV29-1, with TRBD1 as a possible D gene (6 bases). The CDR3 spans 13 residues. Germline assignment: CDR1 SQVTM and CDR2 ANQGSEA. V was cut by 7 bases and J by 6 bases, with 18 bases left in between. CDR3: CSGRRTELDGYTF. CDR3 coding DNA: TGCAGCGGCCGTAGGACAGAGCTGGATGGCTACACCTTC.

The rearrangement joins TRBV18 to TRBJ1-5; TRBD1 agrees at 9 bases. This CDR3 has 16 residues. Per germline, CDR1 KGHSH and CDR2 LQKENI. V gave up 3 bases and J gave up 3 bases; unmatched junction bases: 6. This CDR3 is CASSPTGTGNNQPQHF. As DNA, the CDR3 is TGTGCCAGCTCACCGACCGGGACAGGGAACAATCAGCCCCAGCATTTT.

This sequence joins TRBV11-2 and TRBJ1-2; the D gene is possibly TRBD1 (5 bases). Trimming took 0 bases from V and 10 from J, leaving 9 bases between them. The CDR3 length is 12 residues. Germline V gives CDR1 SGHAT, CDR2 FQNNGV. The CDR3 spells CASSLDQGTYTF. CDR3 nucleotide sequence: TGTGCCAGCAGCTTAGATCAGGGAACCTACACCTTC.

This clone was seen only a few times. The chain uses TRBV14 and TRBJ2-2; TRBD2 aligns across 10 bases. The CDR3 runs to 17 residues. V lost 4 bases, J lost 2 bases, and 7 bases stayed unmatched. Germline assignment: CDR1 SGHDN and CDR2 FVKESK. CDR3 DNA: TGTGCCAGCAGCCGATACCGGACTAGCGGAAACACCGGGGAGCTGTTTTTT. This gives the protein CASSRYRTSGNTGELFF. Filled out from reference TRBV14 and TRBJ2-2, the complete variable domain reads EAGVTQFPSHSVIEKGQTVTLRCDPISGHDNLYWYRRVMGKEIKFLLHFVKESKQDESGMPNNRFLAERTGGTYSTLKVQPAELEDSGVYFCASSRYRTSGNTGELFFGEGSRLTVL.

This sequence joins TRBV28 and TRBJ1-1; D is uncertain. The CDR3 runs to 13 residues. The V end was cut by 4 bases, the J end by 8 bases, with 14 bases between. The germline V gene has CDR1 MDHEN and CDR2 SYDVKM. The CDR3 reads CASSSPGWKEAFF. Here the CDR3 DNA reads TGTGCCAGCAGTTCCCCAGGTTGGAAAGAAGCTTTCTTT. Drawing the rest from reference TRBV28 and TRBJ1-1, the complete variable domain is DVKVTQSSRYLVKRTGEKVFLECVQDMDHENMFWYRQDPGLGLRLIYFSYDVKMKEKGDIPEGYSVSREKKERFSLILESASTNQTSMYLCASSSPGWKEAFFGQGTRLTVV.

The J gene is TRBJ2-5, the V gene TRBV2; 13 nucleotides line up with TRBD2. J was trimmed by 7 bases and V by 6 bases; bases with no gene match: 11. This CDR3 spans 16 amino acids. Germline assignment: CDR1 SNHLY and CDR2 FYNNEI. The CDR3 DNA sequence: TGTGCCAGCAGACCCACTAGCGGGGGGGCCTTAGGGACCCAGTACTTC. Translating gives CASRPTSGGALGTQYF.

The chain recombines TRBV10-3 with TRBJ2-5; tentatively, D is TRBD2 (6 bases). The ends were cut back, 5 bases at V and 2 bases at J, with 9 bases in the middle. This CDR3 comprises 13 residues. Germline V lookup: CDR1 ENHRY, CDR2 SYGVKD. The chain's CDR3 is CAISPGLQETQYF. The CDR3 DNA sequence: TGTGCCATCAGTCCGGGACTTCAAGAGACCCAGTACTTC.

The J gene is TRBJ1-5, the V gene TRBV11-1, with D maybe TRBD1 (6 bases). CDR1 SGHAT and CDR2 FQDESV come from the germline V gene (reference sequence). The CDR3 has 15 amino acids. V lost 6 bases to trimming and J lost 6 bases, with 18 bases between them. CDR3 nucleotides: TGTGCCAGCAGTCCCTCCCGGGAGGGGGGTCAGCCCCAGCATTTT. It translates to CASSPSREGGQPQHF.

V and J are TRBV7-9 and TRBJ2-2; possible D gene TRBD1, 5 bases. The CDR3 extends over 14 amino acids. Germline V gene lookup returns CDR1 SEHNR and CDR2 FQNEAQ (reference sequence). Trimming cost V 5 bases and J 8 bases, with 15 bases left between them. CDR3 in DNA: TGTGCCAGCAGCAGAGGCCTAGGGGCTGGGGAGCTGTTTTTT. Residues: CASSRGLGAGELFF. The full variable domain, with the rest looked up from reference TRBV7-9 and TRBJ2-2, is DTGVSQNPRHKITKRGQNVTFRCDPISEHNRLYWYRQTLGQGPEFLTYFQNEAQLEKSRLLSDRFSAERPKGSFSTLEIQRTEQGDSAMYLCASSRGLGAGELFFGEGSRLTVL.

The rearrangement joins TRBV7-8 to TRBJ2-3; TRBD1 aligns across 8 bases. Germline CDR1 is SGHVS and CDR2 is FQNEAQ. The CDR3 consists of 15 residues. The V segment lost 4 bases and the J segment 1 base; nucleotides outside the gene matches: 4. The CDR3 region is CASSSQGAGTDTQYF. The DNA of the CDR3 is TGTGCCAGCAGCTCCCAGGGGGCTGGCACAGATACGCAGTATTTT.

For this clone: This same CDR3 is encoded by further DNA sequences in the sample. V is TRBV5-1 and J is TRBJ1-5; D is ambiguous. Germline V gene data show CDR1 as SGHRS and CDR2 as YFSETQ. CDR3 length: 13 amino acids. Trimming stripped 0 bases from V and 3 bases from J, with 4 bases between. This CDR3 reads CASSLGDNQPQHF. The CDR3 region has the DNA TGCGCCAGCAGCTTGGGAGACAATCAGCCCCAGCATTTT.